This entry lists 27 T cell receptor beta chains sequenced from one sample in a study of T-cell reconstitution after alpha-beta-depleted transplantation in children. Unique molecular identifiers were incorporated during preparation of the TCRbeta library. TCRdb re-derived calls from the PCR reads in MiXCR, one entry per CDR3 protein. The data show 450,000 to 600,000 distinct CDR3 sequences, over 25% seen once. Here the sequenced sample was PBMCs from the stem cell graft donor, taken from the stem cell graft. These receptor sequences come from a human donor who donated a stem cell graft to a child with aplastic anemia.

The chain couples TRBV12-3 or TRBV12-4 to TRBJ2-3; the match to TRBD2 covers 12 bases. V shed 5 bases, J shed 6 bases, and the junction held 9 bases outside the gene matches. This CDR3 is 16 amino acids long. This CDR3 reads CASSDPTSGRKDTQYF. CDR3 bases: TGTGCCAGCAGTGACCCGACTAGCGGGAGAAAGGATACGCAGTATTTT.

V and J are TRBV4-3 and TRBJ2-3; a possible D gene is TRBD2 (5 bases). V was shortened by 0 bases and J by 4 bases, with 14 bases between the two germline ends. Germline V gene lookup returns CDR1 LGHNA and CDR2 YSLEER. The CDR3 length is 16 residues. The CDR3 DNA follows: TGCGCCAGCAGCCAAGATGGTGGGAGAGGGCCAGATACGCAGTATTTT. Its translation is CASSQDGGRGPDTQYF.

The V call is TRBV5-1, the J call TRBJ1-4; no reliable D call. The ends were cut back, 6 bases at V and 7 bases at J, with 16 bases in the middle. The CDR3 consists of 14 residues. The germline V gene has CDR1 SGHRS and CDR2 YFSETQ. DNA of the CDR3: TGCGCCAGCACCCTCGGAGCGGCGGGTGAAAAACTGTTTTTT. Translation gives CASTLGAAGEKLFF.

This clonotype was seen only once. The genes are TRBV18 and TRBJ2-6; 7 bases line up with TRBD1. This CDR3 is 16 amino acids long. Germline assignment: CDR1 KGHSH and CDR2 LQKENI. V trimming: 5 bases; J trimming: 1 base; junction bases outside the gene matches: 5. The CDR3 nucleotides are TGTGCCAGCTCAAGACAGGGCGCGTCTGGGGCCAACGTCCTGACTTTC. Protein product: CASSRQGASGANVLTF.

The chain combines TRBV11-2 with TRBJ2-1; no clear D gene. Germline CDR1 and CDR2: SGHAT and FQNNGV. CDR3 length equals 12 residues. The V end lost 3 bases, the J end lost 10 bases, and 10 bases lay between the germline ends. The CDR3 sequence is CASSFRTGEQFF. CDR3 bases: TGTGCCAGCAGCTTCCGTACCGGCGAGCAGTTCTTC.

This clonotype came up a few times. The rearrangement joins TRBV5-1 to TRBJ1-2; 7 nucleotides line up with TRBD1. V was pared by 5 bases and J by 4 bases, with 11 bases of the junction left unmatched. CDR3 length: 15 residues. Germline CDR1 reads SGHRS; CDR2 reads YFSETQ. Here the CDR3 reads CASSPSGTALYGYTF. The CDR3, as DNA: TGCGCCAGCAGTCCCTCCGGGACAGCTCTCTATGGCTACACCTTC.

This clonotype turned up a few times. The chain carries TRBV4-3 and TRBJ2-1, with TRBD2 matching over 13 bases. With 1 base clipped from V and 5 bases from J, the junction kept 5 bases outside the gene matches. Looked up from germline, CDR1 is LGHNA and CDR2 is YSLEER. This CDR3 has 17 amino acids. CDR3 coding DNA: TGCGCCAGCAGCCAAGGGCCCGGGACTAGCGGGGACAATGAGCAGTTCTTC. Encoded protein: CASSQGPGTSGDNEQFF.

In its sample, this clonotype was seen a few times. The CDR3 protein is CASSIKGRGLGEAFF. The CDR3 DNA sequence: TGTGCCAGTAGTATAAAGGGCAGGGGGCTCGGAGAAGCTTTCTTT. This chain links TRBV19 with TRBJ1-1; 8 bases line up with TRBD1. This CDR3 comprises 15 residues. CDR1 LNHDA and CDR2 SQIVND come from the germline V gene (reference sequence). With V trimmed by 2 bases and J by 8 bases, 10 bases remained unmatched. Full variable domain (missing parts from reference TRBV19 and TRBJ1-1): DGGITQSPKYLFRKEGQNVTLSCEQNLNHDAMYWYRQDPGQGLRLIYYSQIVNDFQKGDIAEGYSVSREKKESFPLTVTSAQKNPTAFYLCASSIKGRGLGEAFFGQGTRLTVV.

The chain is built from TRBV30 and TRBJ1-2, with D uncertain. The CDR3 length is 13 residues. The germline V gene has CDR1 GTSNPN and CDR2 SVGIG (reference sequence). Trimming stripped 5 bases from V and 1 base from J, with 11 bases between. CDR3 bases: TGTGCCTGGGACGCCGGGATTAACTATGGCTACACCTTC. Residues: CAWDAGINYGYTF.

This clonotype was seen only a few times. The rearrangement joins TRBV20-1 to TRBJ2-3, with no clear D. The CDR3 length is 15 residues. The germline V and J ends were trimmed by 0 bases and 0 bases, with 10 bases remaining between them. The V gene's germline CDR1 is DFQATT and CDR2 SNEGSKA (reference sequence). Here the CDR3 DNA reads TGCAGTGCTAGAGATATCACAGCTAGCACAGATACGCAGTATTTT. It codes for CSARDITASTDTQYF.

The gene calls are TRBV20-1 and TRBJ2-3, with 7 bases that match TRBD1. CDR1 is DFQATT, CDR2 SNEGSKA, per germline (reference sequence). V lost 5 bases, J lost 3 bases, and 11 bases stayed unmatched. The CDR3 has 15 residues. DNA of the CDR3: TGCAGTGCTGAGCCGGGACAGAGGGTAACAGATACGCAGTATTTT. Translated: CSAEPGQRVTDTQYF.

The genes are TRBV2 and TRBJ2-2; TRBD2 matches at 16 bases. The CDR3 length is 16 residues. Per the germline V gene, CDR1 is SNHLY and CDR2 is FYNNEI. V was clipped by 5 bases and J by 7 bases; unmatched bases: 4. CDR3 residues: CASSPGLAGGFGELFF. CDR3 DNA: TGTGCCAGCAGTCCGGGACTAGCGGGAGGGTTCGGGGAGCTGTTTTTT.

The chain uses TRBV9 and TRBJ2-1, with 9 bases fitting TRBD2. V shed 0 bases and J 3 bases; nucleotides not matched to a gene: 4. CDR3 length: 16 residues. In germline, CDR1 is SGDLS, CDR2 YYNGEE. As DNA, the CDR3 is TGTGCCAGCAGCGTAGGGTCTAGCGGGAACTACAATGAGCAGTTCTTC. Amino acids: CASSVGSSGNYNEQFF.

In its sample, this clonotype was seen a few times. This chain uses TRBV24-1 with TRBJ2-1, with 7 bases matching TRBD2. This CDR3 comprises 15 residues. Germline V gene sequence: CDR1 KGHDR, CDR2 SFDVKD. With V trimmed by 7 bases and J by 5 bases, 10 bases remained unmatched. CDR3 nucleotides: TGTGCCACCAGGGGCGGGGGAGAGGGGAACAATGAGCAGTTCTTC. It codes for CATRGGGEGNNEQFF.

The chain is built from TRBV12-3 or TRBV12-4 and TRBJ1-4; 9 bases match TRBD1. Trimming removed 5 bases from V and 7 bases from J; junction bases left unmatched: 8. The CDR3 runs to 15 residues. In nucleotides, the CDR3 is TGTGCCAGCAGTCGATTAGGACAGGGGCCTGAAAAACTGTTTTTT. It translates to CASSRLGQGPEKLFF.

In this sample, this clonotype turned up once. This CDR3 reads CASSFGQGGQETQYF. As DNA, the CDR3 is TGTGCCAGCAGCTTCGGACAGGGGGGGCAAGAGACCCAGTACTTC. The chain has TRBV5-4 and TRBJ2-5, with TRBD1 matching 10 bases. The CDR3 contains 15 residues. The trim removed 2 bases at V and 2 bases at J, leaving 3 bases unmatched. The germline CDR1 and CDR2 sequences are SGHNT and YYREEE (reference sequence).

CDR3 DNA sequence: TGTGCCTGGAGTGTAACAGGGACCAAAAACATTCAGTACTTC. Translation: CAWSVTGTKNIQYF. The V and J genes are TRBV30 and TRBJ2-4; TRBD1 might be the D (6 bases). The germline V and J ends were trimmed by 0 bases and 2 bases, with 8 bases remaining between them. The germline V gene has CDR1 GTSNPN and CDR2 SVGIG (reference sequence). The CDR3 is 14 residues long.

The rearrangement uses TRBV12-3 or TRBV12-4 and TRBJ1-4; D is ambiguous. This CDR3 has 14 amino acids. The V and J ends lost 5 bases and 8 bases respectively, with 15 bases between them. CDR3 sequence (DNA): TGTGCCAGCAGTCCTTTGGGGTCCGGGGAAAAACTGTTTTTT. This gives the protein CASSPLGSGEKLFF.

The rearrangement joins TRBV7-2 to TRBJ1-2; D unclear. Germline V CDR1 and CDR2: SGHTA, FQGNSA. The CDR3 is 13 residues long. Trimming took 5 bases from V and 5 from J, leaving 12 bases between them. The DNA for the CDR3 is TGTGCCAGCAGCCGATATGATCGGTATGGCTACACCTTC. Translated, it gives CASSRYDRYGYTF.

CDR3 residues: CASSLVGMNSPLHF. The CDR3 bases are TGTGCCAGCAGTTTAGTAGGAATGAATTCACCCCTCCACTTT. The chain joins TRBV12-3 or TRBV12-4 to TRBJ1-6; the D is unclear. This CDR3 contains 14 residues. Trimming pared 1 base from V and 7 bases from J, leaving 8 bases between.

The chain joins TRBV6-1 to TRBJ2-2; 12 bases align to TRBD1. There are 15 residues in the CDR3. The V gene's germline CDR1 is MNHNS and CDR2 SASEGT. V shed 10 bases, J shed 3 bases, and the junction held 6 bases outside the gene matches. Written as DNA, the CDR3 is TGTGCCACGGGACAGGGGGCCGTAGACACCGGGGAGCTGTTTTTT. The encoded protein is CATGQGAVDTGELFF.

Notes on this clonotype: At one end, the junction sequence differs from germline, possibly due to a read error. The chain couples TRBV5-1 to TRBJ1-5; 9 bases are shared with TRBD1. There are 14 residues in the CDR3. Germline V CDR1 and CDR2: SGHRS, YFSETQ. CDR3 sequence reads: CASSLDRGDQPQHF. Written as DNA, the CDR3 is TGTGCCAGCAGCCTCGACAGGGGGGATCAGCCCCAGCATTTT.

This clonotype was observed a few times. This chain links TRBV10-3 with TRBJ2-3, with TRBD1 matching 8 bases. The CDR3 covers 15 residues. Germline CDR1 and CDR2: ENHRY and SYGVKD. Unmatched junction bases numbered 6, after V lost 5 bases and J lost 2 bases. Here the CDR3 reads CAISSQGDSTDTQYF. CDR3 coding DNA: TGTGCCATCAGTTCACAGGGGGATTCCACAGATACGCAGTATTTT.

V is TRBV6-2 or TRBV6-3 and J is TRBJ1-1; D is undetermined. Per the germline V gene, CDR1 is MNHEY and CDR2 is SVGEGT. This CDR3 is 13 amino acids long. V was pared by 8 bases and J by 3 bases, with 13 bases between. The CDR3 loop is CASCTWSHTEAFF. The CDR3 bases are TGTGCCAGCTGCACGTGGAGCCACACTGAAGCTTTCTTT.

This rearrangement joins TRBV27 to TRBJ2-7; tentatively, D is TRBD1 (6 bases). The CDR3 spans 14 residues. V lost 4 bases to trimming and J lost 2 bases, with 12 bases between them. Germline V CDR1 and CDR2: MNHEY, SMNVEV (reference sequence). The CDR3 spells CASSSSGQPYEQYF. As DNA, the CDR3 is TGTGCCAGCAGTTCCTCGGGACAACCCTACGAGCAGTACTTC.

The V and J genes are TRBV6-5 and TRBJ2-2, with D perhaps matching TRBD1 (6 bases). The V and J ends lost 6 bases and 2 bases respectively, with 19 bases between them. The CDR3 is 17 amino acids. Germline CDR1 is MNHEY and CDR2 is SVGAGI. The CDR3 sequence: CASSPGQGPVNTGELFF. CDR3 nucleotides: TGTGCCAGCAGCCCCGGGCAGGGGCCCGTTAACACCGGGGAGCTGTTTTTT.

V is TRBV12-3 or TRBV12-4 and J is TRBJ1-2; maybe TRBD1 (6 bases). The CDR3 is made up of 14 amino acids. V was pared by 5 bases and J by 4 bases, with 14 bases between. In DNA form, the CDR3 reads TGTGCCAGCAGTCCAGGGGTCGTCTTCTATGGCTACACCTTC. It translates to CASSPGVVFYGYTF.